Sequencing of this T cell receptor beta chain was carried out in a study of blood T cell repertoires in COVID-19. At the level of the study: Sources were T cells, B-cell-depleted T cells, or PBMCs; the material itself was cDNA or gDNA.

Participant age was roughly 18 to 90 years, and participants resided in 20 to 30 US areas. Assignments of participants to cohorts depended upon their own reported clinical history. Two negative PCRs, clearance, or symptom resolution were required of recovered Cohort 3 donors. Clones were sequenced by immunoSEQ multiplex PCR, and TCRdb holds only the in-frame ones, with some missing. The sample has around 170,000 clones, under 90% seen once. Germline loops: CDR1 SNHLY, CDR2 FYNNEI. V was trimmed by 3 bases and J by 1 base, leaving 15 bases between them. CDR3 size: 16 residues. The specimen was PBMCs or T cells enriched from blood (not recorded which). The receptor was derived from a man in his fifties or sixties who had recovered from COVID-19. J is TRBJ1-1 and V is TRBV2; the D gene is possibly TRBD1 (5 bases). The CDR3 sequence is CASSDPQRGGNTEAFF. The CDR3 region has the DNA TGTGCCAGCAGTGACCCCCAACGGGGGGGGAACACTGAAGCTTTCTTT.